A selection of T cell receptor beta chains follows, all from one sample in a study of beta chain features in type 1 diabetes. Produced via immunoSEQ multiplex PCR; TCRdb's table is partial and in-frame only. The table has under 400,000 clones, 15% to 20% seen once; the top ten hold around 0.045%. The sample comprised naive CD4+ T cells from blood. The origin of the receptors is a woman under 30 in good health. Each CDR3 is given with its conserved first and last residue. Fields, in order: clone size, J gene, D gene, V gene, CDR3 DNA, CDR3 protein. A D gene is named only where the DNA matches it firmly. A row's size may be missing; if present it is once, few, many or a size class.

clone_size: few
j_call: TRBJ2-5
d_call: .
v_call: TRBV7-2
cdr3_nt: TGTGCCAGCAGCCGATACAGGGATCAAGAGACCCAGTACTTC
cdr3_aa: CASSRYRDQETQYF

clone_size: few
j_call: TRBJ2-1
d_call: TRBD2
v_call: TRBV11-2
cdr3_nt: TGTGCCAGCAGCTTGAACGGGAGGGCGGTAGGAGAGCAGTTCTTC
cdr3_aa: CASSLNGRAVGEQFF

clone_size: .
j_call: TRBJ2-7
d_call: .
v_call: TRBV7-8
cdr3_nt: TGTGCCAGCAGCTTAAATAACCAGGGGTACGAGCAGTACTTC
cdr3_aa: CASSLNNQGYEQYF

clone_size: .
j_call: TRBJ2-5
d_call: .
v_call: TRBV6-1
cdr3_nt: TGTGCCAGCATCAGAGGTCCAGGGGAGACCCAGTACTTC
cdr3_aa: CASIRGPGETQYF

clone_size: few
j_call: TRBJ2-7
d_call: .
v_call: TRBV2
cdr3_nt: TGTGCCACCCTCCGGGATTCCCTCTACGAGCAGTACTTC
cdr3_aa: CATLRDSLYEQYF

clone_size: .
j_call: TRBJ2-1
d_call: TRBD2
v_call: TRBV30
cdr3_nt: TGTGCCGGAAGCGGGGGTTTAAAGTACAATGATGAGCAGTTCTTC
cdr3_aa: CAGSGGLKYNDEQFF

clone_size: .
j_call: TRBJ2-3
d_call: TRBD1
v_call: TRBV7-8
cdr3_nt: TGTGCCAGCAGCTTTCTTGAACAGGGGGATACGCAGTATTTT
cdr3_aa: CASSFLEQGDTQYF

clone_size: .
j_call: TRBJ1-4
d_call: .
v_call: TRBV30
cdr3_nt: TGTGCCTGGATACCTCAGGGCGGCTATTTCGATGAAAAACTGTTTTTT
cdr3_aa: CAWIPQGGYFDEKLFF

clone_size: .
j_call: TRBJ1-1
d_call: .
v_call: TRBV4-1
cdr3_nt: TGCGCCAGCAGCCTTTGGGGAGACACTGAAGCTTTCTTT
cdr3_aa: CASSLWGDTEAFF

clone_size: .
j_call: TRBJ2-3
d_call: TRBD2
v_call: TRBV7-9
cdr3_nt: TGTGCCAGCAGCCGGACTAGCGGGGGGGCCGGTGCAGATACGCAGTATTTT
cdr3_aa: CASSRTSGGAGADTQYF

clone_size: few
j_call: TRBJ1-2
d_call: .
v_call: TRBV18
cdr3_nt: TGTGCCAGCTCACCACAACAGCACCACAACTATGGCTACACCTTC
cdr3_aa: CASSPQQHHNYGYTF

clone_size: few
j_call: TRBJ2-7
d_call: TRBD1
v_call: TRBV23-1
cdr3_nt: TGCGCCAGCAGAGGGACAGGGGGTTTCTACGAGCAGTACTTC
cdr3_aa: CASRGTGGFYEQYF

clone_size: .
j_call: TRBJ2-7
d_call: .
v_call: TRBV7-2
cdr3_nt: TGTGCCAGCAGCTTAGTTCAGGGAACCTACGAGCAGTACTTC
cdr3_aa: CASSLVQGTYEQYF

clone_size: few
j_call: TRBJ1-5
d_call: TRBD1
v_call: TRBV5-1
cdr3_nt: TGCGCCAGCAGCGTGGGGCCAGGGGGTACCAATCAGCCCCAGCATTTT
cdr3_aa: CASSVGPGGTNQPQHF

clone_size: .
j_call: TRBJ1-5
d_call: TRBD1
v_call: TRBV4-1
cdr3_nt: TGCGCCAGCAGCCAAGGCCGGGGCGGACAGGGTCAGCCCCAGCATTTT
cdr3_aa: CASSQGRGGQGQPQHF

clone_size: few
j_call: TRBJ2-3
d_call: .
v_call: TRBV10-3
cdr3_nt: TGTGCCATCAGTGGCGGAGATACGCAGTATTTT
cdr3_aa: CAISGGDTQYF

clone_size: .
j_call: TRBJ2-3
d_call: .
v_call: TRBV30
cdr3_nt: TGTGCCTGGAGTGGTCTCTCTAGCACAGATACGCAGTATTTT
cdr3_aa: CAWSGLSSTDTQYF

clone_size: few
j_call: TRBJ2-1
d_call: .
v_call: TRBV30
cdr3_nt: TGTGCCTGGGCGAAGGGGGAGGGTTACAATGAGCAGTTCTTC
cdr3_aa: CAWAKGEGYNEQFF

clone_size: few
j_call: TRBJ2-2
d_call: TRBD2
v_call: TRBV11-2
cdr3_nt: TGTGCCAGCAGCTGGCGGACTAGCGGGGGCCTCACCGGGGAGCTGTTTTTT
cdr3_aa: CASSWRTSGGLTGELFF

clone_size: few
j_call: TRBJ1-5
d_call: .
v_call: TRBV30
cdr3_nt: TGTGCCTGGAGTAAGGGCAGGGGATTTCAGCCCCAGCATTTT
cdr3_aa: CAWSKGRGFQPQHF

clone_size: few
j_call: TRBJ2-1
d_call: TRBD2
v_call: TRBV5-1
cdr3_nt: TGCGCCAGCGAAGGACTAGCGGGAGTCAATGAGCAGTTCTTC
cdr3_aa: CASEGLAGVNEQFF

clone_size: .
j_call: TRBJ1-1
d_call: .
v_call: TRBV5-1
cdr3_nt: TGCGCCAGCAGCCTGGGTCCTCAAGAGGAAGCTTTCTTT
cdr3_aa: CASSLGPQEEAFF

clone_size: few
j_call: TRBJ1-2
d_call: TRBD1
v_call: TRBV7-2
cdr3_nt: TGTGCCAGCAGCTTAGCAGGGACAGGGGGCAACTATGGCTACACCTTC
cdr3_aa: CASSLAGTGGNYGYTF

clone_size: few
j_call: TRBJ1-2
d_call: TRBD1
v_call: TRBV7-2
cdr3_nt: TGTGCCAGCAGCTTCGAGGACAGGGACTACTATGGCTACACCTTC
cdr3_aa: CASSFEDRDYYGYTF

clone_size: .
j_call: TRBJ2-7
d_call: TRBD2
v_call: TRBV10-3
cdr3_nt: TGTGCCATCAGTGAGAGGGTCGGAGCGGGAGGTCGGGTCGAGCAGTACTTC
cdr3_aa: CAISERVGAGGRVEQYF

clone_size: once
j_call: TRBJ1-5
d_call: TRBD1
v_call: TRBV2
cdr3_nt: TGTGCCAGCCTTCAGGAGGGGGCAGGCAATCAGCCCCAGCATTTT
cdr3_aa: CASLQEGAGNQPQHF

clone_size: .
j_call: TRBJ1-4
d_call: .
v_call: TRBV7-9
cdr3_nt: TGTGCCAGCAGCATCAGACAGGCAACTAATGAAAAACTGTTTTTT
cdr3_aa: CASSIRQATNEKLFF

clone_size: .
j_call: TRBJ2-1
d_call: .
v_call: TRBV7-7
cdr3_nt: TGTGCTAGCAGCTTGGCGGGGTCGGAGGAGCAGTTCTTC
cdr3_aa: CASSLAGSEEQFF

clone_size: few
j_call: TRBJ1-2
d_call: .
v_call: TRBV11-2
cdr3_nt: TGTGCCAGCAGAGAGACCCGGGGCTATGGCTACACCTTC
cdr3_aa: CASRETRGYGYTF

clone_size: few
j_call: TRBJ2-1
d_call: TRBD2
v_call: TRBV5-6
cdr3_nt: TGTGCCAGCAGCTTGACTAGCGGCTATGAGCAGTTCTTC
cdr3_aa: CASSLTSGYEQFF

clone_size: .
j_call: TRBJ1-1
d_call: .
v_call: TRBV30
cdr3_nt: TGTGCCTGGAGTGTGTCTGCAGACACTGAAGCTTTCTTT
cdr3_aa: CAWSVSADTEAFF

clone_size: few
j_call: TRBJ2-3
d_call: .
v_call: TRBV15
cdr3_nt: TGTGCCACCAGCAGAGAAGAGCTCAGGACAGATACGCAGTATTTT
cdr3_aa: CATSREELRTDTQYF

clone_size: .
j_call: TRBJ1-2
d_call: TRBD1
v_call: TRBV5-4
cdr3_nt: TGTGCCAGCAGCTCTGGACAGGGGGCAGGGGGCTACACCTTC
cdr3_aa: CASSSGQGAGGYTF

clone_size: .
j_call: TRBJ1-2
d_call: .
v_call: TRBV7-2
cdr3_nt: TGTGCCAGCAGCTTCACAGGGAGCGGCGGCTATGGCTACACCTTC
cdr3_aa: CASSFTGSGGYGYTF